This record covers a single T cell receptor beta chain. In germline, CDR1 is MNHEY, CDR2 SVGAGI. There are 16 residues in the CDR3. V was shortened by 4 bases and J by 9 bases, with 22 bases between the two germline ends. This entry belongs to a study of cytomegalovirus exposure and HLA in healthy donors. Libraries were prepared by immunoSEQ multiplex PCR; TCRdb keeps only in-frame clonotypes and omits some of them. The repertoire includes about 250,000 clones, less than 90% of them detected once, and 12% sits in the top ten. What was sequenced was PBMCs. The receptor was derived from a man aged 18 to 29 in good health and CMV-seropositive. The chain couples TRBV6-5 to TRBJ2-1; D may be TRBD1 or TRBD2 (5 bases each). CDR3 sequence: CASSLRGDGVPGEQFF. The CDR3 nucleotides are TGTGCCAGCAGTTTAAGAGGGGACGGAGTACCGGGTGAGCAGTTCTTC.